The 22 T cell receptor beta chains below all came from one sample that was sequenced in a study of human T cells and chemical hapten exposure. Using its own MiXCR run on the RACE reads, TCRdb lists one record per CDR3 protein. The table has around 130,000 distinct CDR3 sequences, around 11% seen once. Time point described: patch test 3, about 24 weeks after DPC sensitization. This sample's treatment: therapeutic diphenylcyclopropenone sensitization with weekly scalp DPC. The input for sequencing was whole blood, taken in connection with sensitization to the hapten diphenylcyclopropenone (DPC). These receptors were obtained from a woman between 50 and 59 years old with alopecia areata. Some clones in this sample may be carry-over from other donors' samples.

This chain links TRBV3-1 with TRBJ1-1; 7 nucleotides agree with TRBD1. The CDR3 runs to 13 residues. Germline V gene sequence: CDR1 LGHDT, CDR2 YNNKEL (reference sequence). V gave up 4 bases and J gave up 5 bases; unmatched junction bases: 4. The CDR3 here is CASSPRGGTEAFF. DNA for the CDR3: TGTGCCAGCAGCCCCAGGGGGGGGACTGAAGCTTTCTTT.

This clonotype showed up just a few times. The CDR3 is CASSQDGLSYEQYF. CDR3 DNA: TGTGCCAGCAGCCAAGATGGGTTATCCTACGAGCAGTACTTC. The chain is built from TRBV3-1 and TRBJ2-7; D not certain. V was cut by 0 bases and J by 1 base, with 7 bases left in between. This CDR3 spans 14 amino acids. In germline, CDR1 is LGHDT, CDR2 YNNKEL (reference sequence).

This clonotype was recorded at least ten times. J is TRBJ2-1 and V is TRBV21-1; the D call TRBD2 from the table was never checked on the DNA. TRBV21-1 is classified as a pseudogene. The CDR3 is 15 amino acids. CDR3 DNA sequence: TGTGCCAGCAGCATTAAGAGGACTAGCGGGGCAAAGCAGTTCTTC. Amino acids: CASSIKRTSGAKQFF.

The CDR3 DNA sequence: TGTGCCAGCTCACAAGACTCAGGGGGCGATGAGCAGTTCTTC. Its translation is CASSQDSGGDEQFF. The chain couples TRBV18 to TRBJ2-1; 8 nucleotides line up with TRBD1. Losses at the gene ends were 4 bases for V and 8 bases for J; bases not matched to a gene: 7. The CDR3 is made up of 14 amino acids. Germline V gene data show CDR1 as KGHSH and CDR2 as LQKENI.

The V call is TRBV28, the J call TRBJ2-2; 11 bases line up with TRBD1. CDR3 length equals 15 residues. The germline CDR1 and CDR2 sequences are MDHEN and SYDVKM. Germline trimming cut 3 bases from V and 5 bases from J; bases unmatched to any gene: 2. The chain's CDR3 is CASSFRDRGTGELFF. The CDR3 bases are TGTGCCAGCAGTTTCCGGGACAGGGGGACCGGGGAGCTGTTTTTT.

This clonotype has just a few counts. CDR3 sequence reads: CASSLRQGQDTEAFF. The CDR3, as DNA: TGTGCCAGCAGCCTACGACAGGGTCAGGACACTGAAGCTTTCTTT. The chain couples TRBV7-6 to TRBJ1-1; 7 nucleotides align to TRBD1. The CDR3 has 15 residues. The junction had 9 bases not matched to a gene; V was cut back by 5 bases and J by 3 bases. In germline, CDR1 is SGHVS, CDR2 FNYEAQ.

This clonotype came up a few times. The chain recombines TRBV12-3 or TRBV12-4 with TRBJ2-1, with 10 bases that match TRBD1. The trim removed 6 bases at V and 1 base at J, leaving 6 bases unmatched. The CDR3 is 16 amino acids. CDR3 in DNA: TGTGCCAGCAGCCCATGGACAGGGGGTTCCTACAATGAGCAGTTCTTC. It codes for CASSPWTGGSYNEQFF.

In its sample, this clonotype was seen a few times. The chain combines TRBV7-9 with TRBJ1-1; D might be TRBD1 (5 bases). Trimming took off 5 bases at V and 1 base at J, with 14 bases between the two ends. CDR1 and CDR2 from the germline V gene are SEHNR and FQNEAQ (reference sequence). The CDR3 contains 15 residues. CDR3 nucleotide sequence: TGTGCCAGCAGCGCCTGGGGGACTAAGAACACTGAAGCTTTCTTT. This translates into CASSAWGTKNTEAFF.

The V and J genes are TRBV20-1 and TRBJ2-3, with 9 bases lining up with TRBD1. The V segment lost 0 bases and the J segment 5 bases; nucleotides outside the gene matches: 9. From germline, CDR1 is DFQATT and CDR2 SNEGSKA (reference sequence). CDR3 length: 16 residues. CDR3 amino acids: CSAREADRGWEDTQYF. CDR3 bases: TGCAGTGCTAGAGAGGCGGACAGGGGTTGGGAAGATACGCAGTATTTT.

This clonotype was recorded a few times. This chain uses TRBV6-6 with TRBJ2-2; D unresolved. Germline CDR1 MNHNY, CDR2 SVGAGI (reference sequence). V lost 6 bases, J lost 6 bases, and 11 bases lay in between. There are 13 residues in the CDR3. The CDR3 here is CASRVGRSGELFF. The CDR3 DNA follows: TGTGCCAGCAGGGTAGGCCGATCCGGGGAGCTGTTTTTT.

This clonotype showed up just a few times. The rearrangement links TRBV5-1 to TRBJ2-5; a weak D match, TRBD2 (5 bases). The CDR3 has 14 amino acids. V was pared by 4 bases and J by 2 bases, with 12 bases between. The germline V gene encodes CDR1 SGHRS and CDR2 YFSETQ. The CDR3 DNA follows: TGCGCCAGCAGCCTGGACTGGCTACAAGAGACCCAGTACTTC. Its translation is CASSLDWLQETQYF. Looking up the rest from reference TRBV5-1 and TRBJ2-5 gives the full variable domain: KAGVTQTPRYLIKTRGQQVTLSCSPISGHRSVSWYQQTPGQGLQFLFEYFSETQRNKGNFPGRFSGRQFSNSRSEMNVSTLELGDSALYLCASSLDWLQETQYFGPGTRLLVL.

This clonotype was seen a handful of times. The chain employs TRBV5-1 and TRBJ2-7; D uncertain. V shed 3 bases and J shed 4 bases, with 20 bases lying between them. The CDR3 is 16 residues long. Germline CDR1 reads SGHRS; CDR2 reads YFSETQ. The CDR3 DNA reads as TGCGCCAGCAGCTCCCGATTCCCCGGGTTGAAATACGAGCAGTACTTC. This sequence encodes CASSSRFPGLKYEQYF.

This clonotype has a handful of counts. This chain joins TRBV9 and TRBJ1-1, with D possibly matching TRBD1 (5 bases). CDR1 is SGDLS and CDR2 is YYNGEE in the germline V gene. This CDR3 contains 14 residues. Trimming left V 4 bases short and J 1 base short, with 11 bases between. The CDR3 nucleotides read TGTGCCAGCAGCCCAGGACACTGGAACACTGAAGCTTTCTTT. Encoded protein: CASSPGHWNTEAFF. Based on the CDR3 plus reference TRBV9 and TRBJ1-1, the full variable domain is DSGVTQTPKHLITATGQRVTLRCSPRSGDLSVYWYQQSLDQGLQFLIQYYNGEERAKGNILERFSAQQFPDLHSELNLSSLELGDSALYFCASSPGHWNTEAFFGQGTRLTVV.

The CDR3 protein is CASSLRWRQETQYF. CDR3 sequence (DNA): TGTGCCAGCAGCTTACGATGGCGACAAGAGACCCAGTACTTC. J is TRBJ2-5 and V is TRBV13; no reliable D call. CDR3 length: 14 residues. Trimming stripped 2 bases from V and 2 bases from J, with 9 bases between. Germline CDR1 reads PRHDT; CDR2 reads FYEKMQ (reference sequence).

This clonotype was seen at least ten times. This chain connects TRBV7-2 to TRBJ1-2; 10 nucleotides agree with TRBD1. The trim removed 5 bases at V and 4 bases at J, leaving 7 bases unmatched. Germline V gene lookup returns CDR1 SGHTA and CDR2 FQGNSA. CDR3 length: 15 amino acids. Here the CDR3 reads CASSGGQGGIYGYTF. In nucleotides, the CDR3 is TGTGCCAGCAGCGGAGGACAGGGGGGGATCTATGGCTACACCTTC.

This chain uses TRBV28 with TRBJ1-1, with 9 bases matching TRBD1. CDR1 and CDR2 from the germline V gene are MDHEN and SYDVKM. V was clipped by 0 bases and J by 3 bases; unmatched bases: 5. The CDR3 is made up of 16 amino acids. The CDR3 DNA reads as TGTGCCAGCAGTTTATGGCACAGGGGGCGTGACACTGAAGCTTTCTTT. Its translation: CASSLWHRGRDTEAFF.

This clonotype has at least ten counts. The chain carries TRBV7-9 and TRBJ2-1; D uncertain. Germline V lookup: CDR1 SEHNR, CDR2 FQNEAQ (reference sequence). With 4 bases removed from V and 7 bases from J, the gap between germline ends came to 8 bases. The CDR3 has 12 amino acids. CDR3 residues: CASSSMRNEQFF. Written as DNA, the CDR3 is TGTGCCAGCAGCTCTATGAGGAATGAGCAGTTCTTC. Full variable domain (rest looked up from reference TRBV7-9 and TRBJ2-1): DTGVSQNPRHKITKRGQNVTFRCDPISEHNRLYWYRQTLGQGPEFLTYFQNEAQLEKSRLLSDRFSAERPKGSFSTLEIQRTEQGDSAMYLCASSSMRNEQFFGPGTRLTVL.

This clonotype came up many times. CDR3 sequence: CSAGDRDTEDTQYF. Written as DNA, the CDR3 is TGCAGTGCTGGTGACAGGGACACGGAAGATACGCAGTATTTT. The chain recombines TRBV20-1 with TRBJ2-3, with 7 bases that match TRBD1. Germline V lookup: CDR1 DFQATT, CDR2 SNEGSKA (reference sequence). V trimming: 5 bases; J trimming: 5 bases; junction bases outside the gene matches: 10. The CDR3 is 14 residues long.

The gene calls are TRBV3-1 and TRBJ1-5, with a tentative D call TRBD1 (5 bases). CDR3 size: 14 residues. The germline V and J ends were trimmed by 4 bases and 9 bases, with 16 bases remaining between them. Germline CDR1 LGHDT, CDR2 YNNKEL (reference sequence). The DNA of the CDR3 is TGTGCCAGCAGCCCAGGGACGGCGGCCGGGCCCCAGCATTTT. It is translated as CASSPGTAAGPQHF.

The chain links TRBV28 to TRBJ2-4; 9 positions agree with TRBD2. There are 16 residues in the CDR3. Looked up from germline, CDR1 is MDHEN and CDR2 is SYDVKM. Germline trimming cut 1 base from V and 8 bases from J; bases unmatched to any gene: 9. The CDR3, as DNA: TGTGCCAGCAGTTTATCGGTCGGCGGGAGGGCTGACATTCAGTACTTC. It specifies CASSLSVGGRADIQYF.

This chain joins TRBV5-1 and TRBJ2-7; D remains unclear. Trimming pared 4 bases from V and 5 bases from J, leaving 13 bases between. CDR1 SGHRS and CDR2 YFSETQ come from the germline V gene. This CDR3 comprises 13 residues. The CDR3 reads CASSPLGIHEQYF. The CDR3 DNA reads TGCGCCAGCAGCCCCTTAGGAATTCACGAGCAGTACTTC.

There are a few counts of this clonotype. The rearrangement joins TRBV2 to TRBJ2-7; no clear D. Trimming removed 3 bases at V and 0 bases at J, with 9 bases between. This CDR3 comprises 14 residues. Germline CDR1 and CDR2: SNHLY and FYNNEI. Written as DNA, the CDR3 is TGTGCCAGCAGTGAGGACGGGTACTCCTACGAGCAGTACTTC. It specifies CASSEDGYSYEQYF.